This entry describes one TCR beta chain. The target of this receptor is not known. Base-call qualities are not available, and no considerably larger clone is one nucleotide away. The Qiagen DNeasy kit was used to extract genomic DNA both from unsorted PBMCs and from the negatively selected CD4+ and CD8+ fractions. Using primers that anneal to V and J segments, immunoSEQ multiplex PCR amplified the TCR beta CDR3 regions. A synthetic immune receptor repertoire was used to minimize amplification bias, and any residual bias was removed computationally once sequencing was done. The authors processed their data as follows. Custom Python scripts were used to quantify repertoire diversity as the Shannon entropy index. The unsorted, CD4+ and CD8+ repertoires were each analyzed separately, with the exception of combined analyses, where CD4+ and CD8+ sequences were merged in silico. A clone was considered expanded if an increase in frequency of at least 2-fold after treatment relative to C1D1 was found, and a pseudocount of 0.5 was applied to clones undetected at baseline. Clones with 0 or 1 copy at C1D1 were defined as singleton clones, while clones with 2 or more copies were defined as non-singleton clones. Clones expanded in unsorted samples were assigned a CD4+, CD8+ or unknown annotation through matching of protein sequences in sorted samples from the same patient. Diversity changes from C1D1 to C4D1 were tested in paired samples using Wilcoxon tests. In its TCRdb copy, this immuneACCESS table keeps in-frame sequences only and misses some clones. Where compared with another copy, unresolved V genes explain less than half of these, and the others have no known cause. Clone size and V and J calls were adopted from that table, with D and trimming inferred from the DNA. Recorded for this sample are about 85,000 clones; about nine tenths of them occurred a single time. Under 3% of the sample is held by the ten biggest clonotypes.

The time point label corresponds to: cycle 2 day 1 (C2D1) of nivolumab. Relapse after autologous stem cell transplantation had occurred in all trial patients, and cohorts A, B and C were distinguished by prior brentuximab vedotin exposure. The trial cohort comprised fewer than 65 patients with relapsed/refractory classical Hodgkin lymphoma whose best overall responses were complete response, partial response or progressive disease. Single-agent nivolumab was administered to trial patients in the multi-cohort phase II CheckMate 205 trial. An independent review committee assessed best overall response using the 2007 International Working Group response criteria. PBMCs from the trial were collected at three points: immediately before nivolumab initiation (C1D1), and during therapy at cycle 2 day 1 and cycle 4 day 1. After peripheral blood was drawn into 8 mL Vacutainer Cell Preparation Tubes, PBMCs were isolated by centrifugation and then cryopreserved.

This entry comes from a study of PD-1 blockade in classical Hodgkin lymphoma (dated by TCRdb to about 2020). Background for the entire study: Nivolumab dosing was 3 mg/kg intravenously every 2 weeks, continuing until either disease progression or unacceptable toxicity. The study used TCR beta sequencing and CyTOF to define a peripheral blood immune signature of response to PD-1 blockade in classical Hodgkin lymphoma. The research as a whole found: Diversity was lower in patients who began nivolumab less than 1 year after ASCT, so these patients were left out of later analyses to avoid confounding by immune reconstitution. Baseline TCR diversity was reported as lower in newly diagnosed patients than in healthy donors, and lower still in relapsed/refractory patients. Trial patients achieving complete response had baseline diversity similar to newly diagnosed patients, whereas partial responders and progressors had significantly lower diversity. Only a single clinical trial cohort was studied, and what caused the repertoire differences, possibly disease activity or prior therapy, remained undefined. CD4+ but not CD8+ TCR diversity rose significantly by C4D1 (p=0.0027 vs p=0.16), most apparent in complete responders (p=0.02).

The junction carries 13 bases between V and J, which are trimmed by 3 bases and 7 bases respectively. CDR1 and CDR2 are drawn from the germline V gene: SGDLS, YYNGEE. The CDR3, cysteine through phenylalanine, is 14 amino acids long. Of all the DNA, just the CDR3 is kept, 42 bases in frame from base 1. The sample consisted of peripheral blood mononuclear cells (PBMCs), taken before the second cycle of nivolumab. The chain links TRBV9 with TRBJ1-4, with an unclear D gene assignment. This clonotype was obtained from a human donor with classical Hodgkin lymphoma. The CDR3 protein: CASSEGGGGEKLFF. The DNA sequence reads TGTGCCAGCAGCGAGGGCGGTGGAGGTGAAAAACTGTTTTTT. Reference TRBV9 and TRBJ1-4 genes cover what lies past the CDR3, so the full variable domain is DSGVTQTPKHLITATGQRVTLRCSPRSGDLSVYWYQQSLDQGLQFLIQYYNGEERAKGNILERFSAQQFPDLHSELNLSSLELGDSALYFCASSEGGGGEKLFFGSGTQLSVL.